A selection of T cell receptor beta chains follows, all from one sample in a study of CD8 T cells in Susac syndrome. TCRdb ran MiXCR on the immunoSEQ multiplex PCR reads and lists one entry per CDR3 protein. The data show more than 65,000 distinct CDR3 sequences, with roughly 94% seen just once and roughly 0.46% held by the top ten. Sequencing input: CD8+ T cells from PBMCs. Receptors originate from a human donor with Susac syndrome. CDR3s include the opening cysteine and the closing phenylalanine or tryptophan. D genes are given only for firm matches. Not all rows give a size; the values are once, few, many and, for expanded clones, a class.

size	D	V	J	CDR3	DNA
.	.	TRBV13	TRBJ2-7	CASSLGDREGPYEQYF	TGTGCCAGCAGCTTAGGGGACAGGGAGGGACCCTACGAGCAGTACTTC
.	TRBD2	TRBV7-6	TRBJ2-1	CASSLELAGYNEQFF	TGTGCCAGCAGCTTAGAACTAGCGGGTTACAATGAGCAGTTCTTC
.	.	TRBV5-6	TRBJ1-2	CASRSSEGYTF	TGTGCCAGCAGATCGTCGGAGGGCTACACCTTC
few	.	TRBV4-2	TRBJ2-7	CASSQGQGGNYEQYF	TGTGCCAGCAGCCAAGGACAGGGAGGGAACTACGAGCAGTACTTC
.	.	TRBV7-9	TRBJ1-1	CASSPELATEAFF	TGTGCCAGCAGCCCGGAACTAGCCACTGAAGCTTTCTTT
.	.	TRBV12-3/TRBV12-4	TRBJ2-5	CASSFWARPVQETQYF	TGTGCCAGCAGTTTTTGGGCCAGGCCCGTCCAAGAGACCCAGTACTTC
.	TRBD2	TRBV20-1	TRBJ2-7	CRATSGDSYEQYF	TGCAGAGCCACTAGCGGGGACTCCTACGAGCAGTACTTC
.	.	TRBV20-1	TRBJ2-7	CSASSPSGSYEQYF	TGCAGTGCTAGTTCGCCAAGCGGCTCCTACGAGCAGTACTTC
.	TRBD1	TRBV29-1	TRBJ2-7	CSVEDRGQGPLYEQYF	TGCAGCGTTGAAGATCGTGGACAGGGGCCCCTTTACGAGCAGTACTTC
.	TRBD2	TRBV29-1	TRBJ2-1	CSVERAGVRNNEQFF	TGCAGCGTTGAAAGAGCGGGAGTTAGGAACAATGAGCAGTTCTTC
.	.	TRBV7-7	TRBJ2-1	CASSPRDSSSYNEQFF	TGTGCTAGCAGCCCAAGGGACTCGAGCTCCTACAATGAGCAGTTCTTC
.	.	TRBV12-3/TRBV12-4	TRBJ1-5	CASSFGQGGQPQHF	TGTGCCAGCAGTTTCGGGCAGGGCGGCCAGCCCCAGCATTTT
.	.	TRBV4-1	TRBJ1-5	CASSQEGRQPQHF	TGCGCCAGCAGCCAAGAGGGGAGGCAGCCCCAGCATTTT
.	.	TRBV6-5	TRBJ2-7	CASSPARGDEQYF	TGTGCCAGCAGCCCGGCGCGCGGCGACGAGCAGTACTTC
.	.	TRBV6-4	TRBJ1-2	CASDCTINYGYTF	TGTGCCAGCGACTGTACAATTAACTATGGCTACACCTTC
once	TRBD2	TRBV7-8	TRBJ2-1	CASSPSGRAPFWDEQFF	TGTGCCAGCAGCCCTAGCGGGAGGGCCCCTTTCTGGGATGAGCAGTTCTTC
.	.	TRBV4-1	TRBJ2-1	CASSQLRGEQFF	TGCGCCAGCAGCCAACTCCGCGGGGAGCAGTTCTTC
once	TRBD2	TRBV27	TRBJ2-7	CASSLPGGEQYF	TGTGCCAGCAGTTTACCGGGAGGAGAGCAGTACTTC
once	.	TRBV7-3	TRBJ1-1	CASSLSGGLGTEAFF	TGTGCCAGCAGCTTAAGCGGGGGGCTAGGAACTGAAGCTTTCTTT
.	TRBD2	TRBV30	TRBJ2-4	CAWTLGTSGEGVIQYF	TGTGCCTGGACCCTAGGGACTAGCGGGGAGGGGGTCATTCAGTACTTC
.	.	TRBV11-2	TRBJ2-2	CASSLVNTGELFF	TGTGCCAGCAGCTTAGTTAACACCGGGGAGCTGTTTTTT
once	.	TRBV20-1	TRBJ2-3	CSATRDFSSSTDTQYF	TGCAGTGCTACCCGAGACTTCAGTTCTAGCACAGATACGCAGTATTTT
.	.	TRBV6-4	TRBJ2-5	CASMGQETQYF	TGTGCCAGCATGGGCCAAGAGACCCAGTACTTC
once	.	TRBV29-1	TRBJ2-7	CSVDGDGSYEQYF	TGCAGCGTTGATGGGGACGGATCCTACGAGCAGTACTTC
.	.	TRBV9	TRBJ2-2	CASSVGTGELFF	TGTGCCAGCAGCGTAGGCACCGGGGAGCTGTTTTTT
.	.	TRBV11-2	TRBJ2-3	CASSSYQVTDTQYF	TGTGCCAGCAGCTCTTATCAGGTCACAGATACGCAGTATTTT
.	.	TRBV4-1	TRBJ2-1	CASSHAGPYNEQFF	TGCGCCAGCAGCCACGCTGGACCTTACAATGAGCAGTTCTTC
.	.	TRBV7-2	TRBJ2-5	CASSLGTSGQETQYF	TGTGCCAGCAGCTTAGGTACCAGCGGACAAGAGACCCAGTACTTC
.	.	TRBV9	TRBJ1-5	CASSVDGVAHQPQHF	TGTGCCAGCAGCGTAGATGGGGTTGCGCATCAGCCCCAGCATTTT
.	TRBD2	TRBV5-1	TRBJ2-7	CASSLEASGRNEQYF	TGCGCCAGCAGCTTGGAGGCTAGCGGGAGGAACGAGCAGTACTTC
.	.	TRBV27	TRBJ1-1	CASSLDLMNTEAFF	TGTGCCAGCAGCCTAGACCTCATGAACACTGAAGCTTTCTTT
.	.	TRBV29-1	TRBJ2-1	CSVVGSEQFF	TGCAGCGTTGTAGGGAGTGAGCAGTTCTTC
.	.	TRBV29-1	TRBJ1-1	CSVGRGTEAFF	TGCAGCGTTGGGAGGGGCACTGAAGCTTTCTTT
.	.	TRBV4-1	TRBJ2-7	CASSHSVTTYEQYF	TGCGCCAGCAGCCACAGCGTTACAACCTACGAGCAGTACTTC
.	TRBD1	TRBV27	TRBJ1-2	CASSLSGTGGRGYTF	TGTGCCAGCAGTTTATCGGGGACAGGGGGCCGAGGCTACACCTTC
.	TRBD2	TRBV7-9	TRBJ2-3	CAIQSGRASGETDTQYF	TGTGCCATCCAATCGGGTCGGGCTAGCGGGGAAACAGATACGCAGTATTTT
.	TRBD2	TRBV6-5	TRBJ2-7	CASSYPRGTSGTSYEQYF	TGTGCCAGCAGTTACCCCCGTGGGACTAGCGGAACTTCCTACGAGCAGTACTTC
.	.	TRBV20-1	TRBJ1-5	CSASLDDSYNQPQHF	TGCAGTGCTAGTTTAGATGACAGCTACAATCAGCCCCAGCATTTT
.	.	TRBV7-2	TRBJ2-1	CASSFSGTNNEQFF	TGTGCCAGCAGCTTCTCCGGGACCAACAATGAGCAGTTCTTC
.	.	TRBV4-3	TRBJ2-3	CASSQGRTTPDTQYF	TGCGCCAGCAGCCAAGGTCGAACTACTCCAGATACGCAGTATTTT
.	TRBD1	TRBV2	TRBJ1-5	CASSGRGLSNQPQHF	TGTGCCAGCAGTGGCAGGGGGCTTAGCAATCAGCCCCAGCATTTT
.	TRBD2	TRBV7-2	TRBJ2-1	CASSFRTSGSNNEQFF	TGTGCCAGCAGCTTCAGGACTAGCGGGTCGAACAATGAGCAGTTCTTC
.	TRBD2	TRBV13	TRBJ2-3	CASRPTSGILDTQYF	TGTGCCAGCAGACCCACTAGCGGGATATTAGATACGCAGTATTTT
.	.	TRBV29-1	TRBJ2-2	CSVNRAGELFF	TGCAGCGTTAACAGGGCCGGGGAGCTGTTTTTT
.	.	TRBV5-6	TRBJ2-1	CASSPTSVGEQFF	TGTGCCAGCAGCCCTACTAGTGTCGGTGAGCAGTTCTTC
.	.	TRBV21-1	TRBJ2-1	CASSKVSAGSYNEQFF	TGTGCCAGCAGCAAAGTGTCAGCGGGAAGTTACAATGAGCAGTTCTTC
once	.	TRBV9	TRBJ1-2	CASSPRRMNNYGYTF	TGTGCCAGCAGCCCCCGACGGATGAATAACTATGGCTACACCTTC
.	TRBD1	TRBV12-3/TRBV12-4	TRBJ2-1	CASSMGQGGNEQFF	TGTGCCAGCAGTATGGGACAGGGCGGGAATGAGCAGTTCTTC
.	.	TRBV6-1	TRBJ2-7	CASSEGVEMFCF	TGTGCCAGCAGTGAAGGAGTCGAGATGTTTTGCTTC
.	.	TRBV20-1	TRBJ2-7	CSARGYTSSYEQYF	TGCAGTGCTAGGGGTTACACCAGCTCCTACGAGCAGTACTTC
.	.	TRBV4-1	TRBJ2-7	CASSQRDLGSWVQYF	TGCGCCAGCAGCCAAAGGGACTTAGGATCTTGGGTGCAGTACTTC
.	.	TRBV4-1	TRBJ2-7	CASSQAHTNSYEQYF	TGCGCCAGCAGCCAAGCTCATACGAATTCCTACGAGCAGTACTTC
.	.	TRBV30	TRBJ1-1	CAWSVMSNTEAFF	TGTGCCTGGAGTGTTATGAGCAACACTGAAGCTTTCTTT
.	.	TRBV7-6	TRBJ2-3	CASSLEWGTDTQYF	TGTGCCAGCAGCTTAGAATGGGGCACAGATACGCAGTATTTT